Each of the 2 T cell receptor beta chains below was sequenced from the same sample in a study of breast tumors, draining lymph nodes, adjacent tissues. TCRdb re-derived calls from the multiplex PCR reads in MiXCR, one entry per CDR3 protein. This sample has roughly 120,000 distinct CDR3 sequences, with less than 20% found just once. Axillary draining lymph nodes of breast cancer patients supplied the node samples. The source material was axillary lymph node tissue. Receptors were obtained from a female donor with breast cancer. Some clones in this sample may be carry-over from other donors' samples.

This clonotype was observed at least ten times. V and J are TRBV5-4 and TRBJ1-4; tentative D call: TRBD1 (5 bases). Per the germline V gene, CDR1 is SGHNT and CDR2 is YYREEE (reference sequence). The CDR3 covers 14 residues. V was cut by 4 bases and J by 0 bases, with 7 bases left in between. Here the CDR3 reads CASSAGSTNEKLFF. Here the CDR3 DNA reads TGTGCCAGCAGCGCAGGGTCAACTAATGAAAAACTGTTTTTT.

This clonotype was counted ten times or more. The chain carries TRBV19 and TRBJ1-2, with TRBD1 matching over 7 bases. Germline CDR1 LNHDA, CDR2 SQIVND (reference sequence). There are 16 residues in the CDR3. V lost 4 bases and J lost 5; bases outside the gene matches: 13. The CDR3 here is CASSTGRTGLGYGYTF. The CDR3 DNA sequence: TGTGCCAGTAGTACCGGTAGGACAGGCCTTGGGTATGGCTACACCTTC.